The 17 T cell receptor beta chains below come from one sample, sequenced in a study of follicular helper T cells after annual influenza vaccination. Here immunoSEQ multiplex PCR was the method, and the copy in TCRdb shows in-frame clones only, minus some. Among 9,900 or so clones listed, more than 60% were seen once. The starting material was CXCR5- memory CD4+ T cells sorted from blood, obtained 6 weeks after influenza vaccination. These receptors were taken from an adult who received the influenza vaccine.

The genes are TRBV25-1 and TRBJ1-5, with 11 bases matching TRBD1. Germline-derived CDR1 and CDR2 are MGHDK and SYGVNS. The CDR3 has 17 residues. The V gene end was trimmed by 4 bases and the J gene end by 4 bases; junction bases not matched to a gene: 9. The CDR3 here is CASSAGTGGSYNQPQHF. The CDR3 bases are TGTGCCAGCAGTGCCGGGACAGGGGGATCTTATAATCAGCCCCAGCATTTT.

The sample holds a few counts of this clone. The V gene is TRBV19, the J gene TRBJ1-2, with 8 bases lining up with TRBD1. Germline V CDR1 and CDR2: LNHDA, SQIVND (reference sequence). This CDR3 has 15 amino acids. J lost 4 bases, V lost 5 bases, and 9 bases had no gene match. CDR3 sequence (DNA): TGTGCCAGTAGTTTCCGGGACAGGCAGACCTATGGCTACACCTTC. Amino acid sequence: CASSFRDRQTYGYTF.

This clone was found once. The chain couples TRBV6-1 to TRBJ2-2; TRBD2 agrees at 7 bases. Germline CDR1 is MNHNS and CDR2 is SASEGT. After removal of 5 bases from V and 2 bases from J, the junction contained 2 bases not matched to a gene. The CDR3 has 14 residues. CDR3 DNA: TGTGCCAGCAGTCGGGACTACAACACCGGGGAGCTGTTTTTT. Translating gives CASSRDYNTGELFF.

A word on this clone: Additional DNA sequences in this sample encode the identical CDR3. The chain is built from TRBV19 and TRBJ1-1; unclear D gene. CDR3 length equals 13 residues. The germline V gene has CDR1 LNHDA and CDR2 SQIVND (reference sequence). The V end lost 3 bases, the J end lost 3 bases, and 8 bases lay between the germline ends. This CDR3 is CASSIKGDTEAFF. For the CDR3, the DNA is TGTGCCAGTAGTATCAAGGGTGACACTGAAGCTTTCTTT.

The chain links TRBV19 to TRBJ1-3, with 7 bases identical to TRBD1. Per the germline V gene, CDR1 is LNHDA and CDR2 is SQIVND (reference sequence). V lost 4 bases, J lost 1 base, and 1 base stayed unmatched. The length of the CDR3 is 14 residues. CDR3 sequence: CASSRTGSGNTIYF. CDR3 DNA sequence: TGTGCCAGTAGTAGGACAGGTTCTGGAAACACCATATATTTT.

The J gene is TRBJ2-7, the V gene TRBV7-9; TRBD1 matches at 8 bases. The CDR3 contains 15 residues. The junction had 8 bases not matched to a gene; V was cut back by 5 bases and J by 2 bases. Germline CDR1 reads SEHNR; CDR2 reads FQNEAQ (reference sequence). CDR3 sequence (DNA): TGTGCCAGCAGCCATACCGGGACAGGAGCCTACGAGCAGTACTTC. This encodes CASSHTGTGAYEQYF.

J is TRBJ2-7 and V is TRBV7-2; D is perhaps TRBD1 (5 bases). V dropped 7 bases and J dropped 4 bases, with 20 bases sitting between them. The CDR3 contains 15 residues. Germline CDR1 SGHTA, CDR2 FQGNSA. Written as DNA, the CDR3 is TGTGCCAGCACCCGGCCGCAGGGCAAGGGGTACGAGCAGTACTTC. Amino acids: CASTRPQGKGYEQYF.

This chain links TRBV10-3 with TRBJ2-3, with D possibly TRBD1 on 5 matching bases. V lost 6 bases and J lost 1, with 11 bases in between. CDR1 and CDR2 (germline): ENHRY, SYGVKD. This CDR3 has 14 residues. The CDR3 loop reads CAIRQGGGTDTQYF. The CDR3 coding sequence is TGTGCCATCAGGCAGGGTGGAGGCACAGATACGCAGTATTTT.

The V call is TRBV5-1, the J call TRBJ2-5; 8 nucleotides agree with TRBD2. The V segment lost 4 bases and the J segment 5 bases; nucleotides outside the gene matches: 10. This CDR3 has 15 amino acids. In germline, CDR1 is SGHRS, CDR2 YFSETQ. The CDR3 spells CASSSTSGGWETQYF. The CDR3 region has the DNA TGCGCCAGCAGCAGCACTAGCGGAGGCTGGGAGACCCAGTACTTC. Together with reference TRBV5-1 and TRBJ2-5, the CDR3 gives the full variable domain: KAGVTQTPRYLIKTRGQQVTLSCSPISGHRSVSWYQQTPGQGLQFLFEYFSETQRNKGNFPGRFSGRQFSNSRSEMNVSTLELGDSALYLCASSSTSGGWETQYFGPGTRLLVL.

The chain links TRBV28 to TRBJ1-4; D possibly corresponds to TRBD1 (5 bases). Per germline, CDR1 MDHEN and CDR2 SYDVKM. The CDR3 extends over 15 amino acids. V was pared by 3 bases and J by 4 bases, with 12 bases between. The CDR3 DNA follows: TGTGCCAGCAGTTTTCGGTCAGGGTTTAATGAAAAACTGTTTTTT. Protein product: CASSFRSGFNEKLFF. The variable domain in full, completed from reference TRBV28 and TRBJ1-4, reads DVKVTQSSRYLVKRTGEKVFLECVQDMDHENMFWYRQDPGLGLRLIYFSYDVKMKEKGDIPEGYSVSREKKERFSLILESASTNQTSMYLCASSFRSGFNEKLFFGSGTQLSVL.

The chain carries TRBV13 and TRBJ1-1, with D perhaps TRBD1 (6 bases). Germline V CDR1 and CDR2: PRHDT, FYEKMQ (reference sequence). This CDR3 is built from 14 residues. V shed 0 bases and J shed 1 base, with 6 bases lying between them. The CDR3 loop is CASSLGGGNTEAFF. Written as DNA, the CDR3 is TGTGCCAGCAGCTTAGGAGGGGGGAACACTGAAGCTTTCTTT.

The gene calls are TRBV6-1 and TRBJ1-1; no definite D call. Germline assignment: CDR1 MNHNS and CDR2 SASEGT. V was cut by 2 bases and J by 5 bases, with 6 bases left in between. The CDR3 length is 12 residues. The CDR3 DNA reads TGTGCCAGCAGTGAAAGGGAGACTGAAGCTTTCTTT. This codes for CASSERETEAFF.

V and J are TRBV9 and TRBJ2-5; D is unclear. The V gene lost 7 bases and the J gene lost 5 bases, with 15 bases spanning the gap. Germline lookup yields CDR1 SGDLS and CDR2 YYNGEE. The CDR3 has 13 amino acids. CDR3 coding DNA: TGTGCCAGCCGCAGTGGAGCTGAGGAGACCCAGTACTTC. Amino acids: CASRSGAEETQYF.

The chain joins TRBV4-1 to TRBJ1-2; D is unclear. V lost 1 base and J 8 bases, leaving 11 bases between the germline ends. The CDR3 totals 13 residues. Looked up from germline, CDR1 is MGHRA and CDR2 is YSYEKL. CDR3 region: CASSQVGFGGYTF. CDR3 sequence (DNA): TGCGCCAGCAGCCAAGTGGGGTTTGGGGGCTACACCTTC.

J is TRBJ2-5 and V is TRBV7-9, with D perhaps matching TRBD1 or TRBD2 (6 bases each). V was cut by 5 bases and J by 4 bases, with 17 bases left in between. CDR3 size: 15 residues. Germline CDR1 is SEHNR and CDR2 is FQNEAQ (reference sequence). CDR3 amino acids: CASSGDRPRGETQYF. The CDR3 DNA is TGTGCCAGCAGCGGCGACAGGCCGCGGGGAGAGACCCAGTACTTC. Using reference TRBV7-9 and TRBJ2-5 for the parts outside the CDR3, the full variable domain is DTGVSQNPRHKITKRGQNVTFRCDPISEHNRLYWYRQTLGQGPEFLTYFQNEAQLEKSRLLSDRFSAERPKGSFSTLEIQRTEQGDSAMYLCASSGDRPRGETQYFGPGTRLLVL.

The chain uses TRBV4-1 and TRBJ2-7; 7 nucleotides agree with TRBD1. V dropped 3 bases and J dropped 4; count of bases not matched to a gene: 12. The V gene's germline CDR1 is MGHRA and CDR2 YSYEKL. This CDR3 comprises 16 residues. The CDR3 DNA sequence: TGCGCCAGCAGCCACCTGGACAGGCGTCCCCATTACGAGCAGTACTTC. Its protein product is CASSHLDRRPHYEQYF.

The rearrangement uses TRBV2 and TRBJ1-5; D remains unclear. Germline-derived CDR1 and CDR2 are SNHLY and FYNNEI. Between the trimmed V and J ends, which lost 1 base and 4 bases, there was a span of 8 bases. This CDR3 contains 14 residues. The CDR3 region has the DNA TGTGCCAGCAGTGAAGTGGGAGGGAATCAGCCCCAGCATTTT. Translating gives CASSEVGGNQPQHF.